This record concerns one T cell receptor (beta chain) sequence. This receptor's antigen is unknown. Base qualities were left out, and no much larger clone turns up one base away. The cohort comprised some 730 healthy bone marrow donors. All cohort members were sampled while nominally healthy, although unrecorded immune exposures were likely present. The donor was CMV seronegative and was included in the group of about 400 seronegative cohort members. Each donor provided a peripheral blood sample, and peripheral blood mononuclear cells were used for TCR beta sequencing. Genomic DNA extraction from the blood cell samples was performed with the Qiagen DNeasy Blood Extraction Kit. The library was produced with the immunoSEQ multiplex PCR assay. The multiplex PCR relied on a mix of 60 forward primers for TCR Vbeta segments and 13 reverse primers for TCR Jbeta segments. Amplification of the CDR3 region of rearranged TCR beta genes was performed with a multiplex PCR assay on genomic DNA. The amplified TCR beta libraries were sequenced on the Illumina HiSeq System as 87-base-pair reads. The paper's data handling went like this. A later analysis tallied approximately 87 million unique TCR beta chains across the 666 repertoires, and approximately 12 million of those chains were shared by two or more donors. Raw reads were error-corrected and collapsed into unique sequences by a nearest-neighbor algorithm in which closely related sequences were merged to remove PCR and sequencing errors. Alignment of CDR3 sequences to IMGT reference sequences was used to assign V, D and J gene segments. For a sequence to be retained, at least a six-nucleotide match to both a V gene segment and a J gene segment was required. A rearrangement counted as productive if the CDR3 had no stop codons and remained in frame with V and J, and every other rearrangement counted as non-productive. Following IMGT convention, CDR3 was defined as the stretch from the second conserved V-encoded cysteine up to the conserved J-encoded phenylalanine. In an earlier analysis of roughly 610 of the donors, sequences lacking an unambiguous match to a single V gene segment were excluded. In an earlier analysis of 587 of the donors, V segments were called functional above 56.7% productive rearrangements and were called segregating when the between-donor standard deviation exceeded 5%. A statistical classification framework was built to diagnose cytomegalovirus status from the catalog of TCR beta chain sequences. V and J gene assignment, in a later analysis, came from comparing TCR nucleotide sequences with IMGT/GENE-DB human TR gene sequences. Using the TCRdist pipeline, a later analysis assigned CDR3 sequences along with most-parsimonious VDJ recombination scenarios. A later analysis defined each TCR beta chain by its CDR3 amino acid sequence plus V-gene family, and excluded reads lacking a unique V-gene family. As a way to deal with suspected cross-contamination and a sequencing artifact, a later analysis dropped roughly 600 nucleotide sequences that were highly shared and had low generation probability. A later analysis calculated a clonal expansion index for each public chain from normalized within-repertoire ranks of inferred template counts. In a later analysis, generation probabilities were computed using a VDJ recombination model fitted to out-of-frame rearrangements, and the results were checked against IGoR. In a later analysis, hypergeometric tests were used to score TCR-TCR, TCR-HLA and TCR-CMV co-occurrence, with a repertoire-size bias correction applied to TCR pairs. False discovery rates were estimated in a later analysis by permuting HLA or CMV assignments 20 times. A later analysis grouped co-occurring TCRs with DBSCAN, adding TCRdist sequence similarity when clustering within HLA-allele-positive subsets. For co-occurrence clustering, repertoires with fewer than 30,000 or more than 120,000 public chains were excluded, along with four to six repertoires with anomalous nucleotide sharing. The immuneACCESS repertoire file appears here via TCRdb, limited to in-frame rearrangements. These files lack a portion of the clones; in checked studies, under half of the deficit traces to unresolved V genes, and the cause of the others is not known. That table gives V, J and clone size, and the DNA gave D and trimming. The sample profile shows roughly 67,000 clones; 80% to 90% of them were found once. Of the sample, around 3.2% is held by the ten largest clones.

V loses 6 bases at its end and J loses 6 bases; junction bases beyond the gene matches: 5. The cysteine opens and the phenylalanine closes a CDR3 of 15 amino acids. Only the CDR3 region is kept as DNA, spanning 45 bases read in frame from base 1. Reading the germline V gene gives CDR1 MNHEY and CDR2 SVGAGI. This sample stems from a study of cytomegalovirus exposure and HLA in healthy donors (dated by TCRdb to the late 2010s). At the level of the whole study: According to an earlier analysis of 587 of the donors, some 170 million T cells yielded over 90 million unique TCR beta sequences and less than 300 Gb of sequence data. Roughly 290 gigabases of sequencing data and 70 million to 100 million unique TCR sequences made up an early release that covered several hundred HLA-typed donors. Among the roughly 400 genotyped donors, approximately 82% belonged to the genetic ancestry cluster associated with self-reported Caucasian donors. The study aimed to test whether cataloging public T cell receptors could reveal signatures of past pathogen exposure. The T cell repertoires of under 700 subjects were profiled by immunosequencing and related to cytomegalovirus serostatus. A separate validation cohort of 100 to 150 different subjects was used in addition to the roughly 670-subject first cohort. The study combined high-throughput TCR immunosequencing, statistical association of individual TCRs with disease status, and machine learning to predict cytomegalovirus infection status. In a later analysis, previously published TCR beta repertoires from 600 to 850 donors were re-analyzed and high-resolution HLA genotyping was added so that TCR occurrence patterns could be studied. The later analysis used no new phenotypic data to find candidate immune exposures, relying instead on TCR beta sequences and their occurrence across donors. In an earlier analysis of a few hundred of the donors, high-throughput TCR beta sequencing was used to judge whether each TCR beta V gene segment behaved as functional or pseudogenic. Donor age, sex, ethnicity and CMV serostatus were compiled alongside the repertoire data. Genome-wide SNP genotypes for about three fifths of the roughly 700 donors were used in a later genetic analysis, which treated that subset as a discovery cohort. All discovery cohort repertoires had been generated using a single sequencing platform. Class I and class II HLA loci were covered by the typing at four-digit resolution. The number of donors typed differed by locus, with roughly 629-640 for A, B, C, DRB1 and DQB1, around 500 for DQA1, over 600 for DPA1, and some 440 for DPB1. A handful of DR-DQ haplotypes were handled as single units for association and clustering because linkage in the cohort was strong. On average, around 230,000 unique TCR beta nucleotide sequences were sequenced per donor among several hundred genotyped donors of the cohort, with roughly 18% of those sequences being non-productive.

What the study reported, not specific to this receptor: Presence/absence analyses assumed roughly uniform sequencing depth across donors, an assumption that may not hold. A later analysis reported that several top co-occurrence clusters appeared linked to parvovirus B19, influenza, CMV and Epstein-Barr virus. For the cohort, immune exposure information was limited to CMV serostatus. Because counts were too low, seventeen rarely observed V segments, including chromosome 9 orphons, were excluded from the earlier analysis of 587 of the donors. The cohort was sequenced for TCR beta chains only, and without alpha or paired-chain data the features that could be detected were limited. A further reported finding was that TCR beta sequences accurately predicted the HLA-A and HLA-B alleles for most subjects in the first cohort. When HLA alleles, especially DR and DQ, strongly co-occurred, attributing TCR associations to individual alleles was difficult. A cluster of highly shared sequence variants was judged likely to be a technical artifact of the sequencing pipeline. According to a later genetic analysis, donors in an Asian-associated ancestry cluster had fewer N-insertions in productive TCRs than the roughly 700-donor mean. A later analysis found that most CMV-associated TCR beta chains appeared HLA-restricted, with HLA associations seemingly driven largely by CMV exposure. The authors suggested that the approach could potentially be extended to other disease states and immunological phenotypes. At a false discovery rate of 0.05, a later analysis linked roughly 17,000 TCR beta sequences to specific HLA alleles. In a later analysis, HLA-associated TCR beta chains were found to be more clonally expanded and to have lower generation probabilities than equally common non-associated chains. A later genetic analysis associated a missense DCLRE1C variant with V-gene and J-gene trimming of TCR beta chains, and an independent cohort replicated the association. A later analysis found that TCR association rates varied across HLA loci, with DRB1 alleles showing the most associated TCRs and HLA-C alleles the fewest. Across donors, most TCR sequences were observed very rarely, whereas some public TCRs were present in many individuals. Three of the identified cytomegalovirus-associated TCR beta chains were confirmed in vitro to be specific for cytomegalovirus antigens. Linkage disequilibrium might explain the correlated functional status among segregating V segments, but an unknown experimental factor could not be excluded. Because the 87-base-pair reads could not distinguish some IMGT-functional V segments, including TRBV6-2 and TRBV6-3, those segments were excluded. Because some donors lacked HLA typing at each locus, the association tests relied only on the typed subset. Cytomegalovirus status was reported to be diagnosed by the classifier with high specificity and sensitivity in both the original and validation cohorts. Broadly in line with IMGT annotations, most TCR beta V segments showed up in productive rearrangements about 87% or about 30% of the time in an earlier analysis of a few hundred of the donors. The study gave a list of over 150 TCR beta chains associated with cytomegalovirus.

Recombination linked TRBV6-5 to TRBJ2-1, with TRBD2 identical over 13 junction bases. Specimen: PBMCs. The TCR was taken from a woman aged 25-40 years in good health and CMV-seronegative. The sequenced DNA: TGTGCCAGCAGACGGACTAGCGGGGGCCGCAATGAGCAGTTCTTC. It specifies CASRRTSGGRNEQFF.